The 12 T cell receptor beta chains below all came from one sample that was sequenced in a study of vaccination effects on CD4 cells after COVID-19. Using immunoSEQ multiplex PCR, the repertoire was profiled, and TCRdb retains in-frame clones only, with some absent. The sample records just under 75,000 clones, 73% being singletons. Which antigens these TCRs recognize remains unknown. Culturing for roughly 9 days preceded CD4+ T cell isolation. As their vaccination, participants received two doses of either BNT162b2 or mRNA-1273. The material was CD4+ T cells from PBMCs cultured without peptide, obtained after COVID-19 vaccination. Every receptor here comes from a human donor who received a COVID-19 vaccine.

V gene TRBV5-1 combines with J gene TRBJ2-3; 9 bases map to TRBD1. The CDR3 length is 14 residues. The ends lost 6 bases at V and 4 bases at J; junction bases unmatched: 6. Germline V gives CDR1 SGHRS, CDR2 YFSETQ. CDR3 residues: CASTSTGGADTQYF. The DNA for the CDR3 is TGCGCCAGCACCTCGACAGGGGGTGCAGATACGCAGTATTTT.

In DNA, the CDR3 is TGTGCCAGCAGCGCCACTCGGTACTCAGGTCCCGGGGAGCTGTTTTTT. Protein product: CASSATRYSGPGELFF. The chain links TRBV9 to TRBJ2-2; D remains unclear. Trimming left V 3 bases short and J 6 bases short, with 18 bases between. The germline V gene encodes CDR1 SGDLS and CDR2 YYNGEE. The CDR3 extends over 16 amino acids.

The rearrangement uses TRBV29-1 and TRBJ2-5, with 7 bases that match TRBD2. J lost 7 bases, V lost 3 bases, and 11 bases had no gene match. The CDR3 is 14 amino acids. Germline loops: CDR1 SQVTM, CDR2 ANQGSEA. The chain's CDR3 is CSVDSTPGGGTQYF. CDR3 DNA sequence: TGCAGCGTTGATTCGACGCCGGGGGGAGGGACCCAGTACTTC.

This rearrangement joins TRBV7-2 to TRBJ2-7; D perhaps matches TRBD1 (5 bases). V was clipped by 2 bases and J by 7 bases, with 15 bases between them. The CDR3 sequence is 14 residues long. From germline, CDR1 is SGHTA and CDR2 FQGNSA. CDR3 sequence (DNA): TGTGCCAGCAGCTTAACACAGGACCTAGTGGAGCAGTACGTC. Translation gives CASSLTQDLVEQYV.

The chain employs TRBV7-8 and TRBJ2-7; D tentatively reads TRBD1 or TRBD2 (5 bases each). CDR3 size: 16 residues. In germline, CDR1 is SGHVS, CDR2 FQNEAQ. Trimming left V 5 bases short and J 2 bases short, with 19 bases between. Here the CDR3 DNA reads TGTGCCAGCAGCATGTACGGGACGGCACGCACCTACGAGCAGTACGTC. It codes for CASSMYGTARTYEQYV.

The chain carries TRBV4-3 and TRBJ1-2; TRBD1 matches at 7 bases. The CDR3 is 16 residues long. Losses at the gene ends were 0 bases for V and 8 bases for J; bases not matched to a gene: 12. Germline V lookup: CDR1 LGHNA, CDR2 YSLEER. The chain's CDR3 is CASSQEAAGGSEGYTF. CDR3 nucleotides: TGCGCCAGCAGCCAAGAGGCGGCAGGGGGTTCAGAAGGCTACACCTTC.

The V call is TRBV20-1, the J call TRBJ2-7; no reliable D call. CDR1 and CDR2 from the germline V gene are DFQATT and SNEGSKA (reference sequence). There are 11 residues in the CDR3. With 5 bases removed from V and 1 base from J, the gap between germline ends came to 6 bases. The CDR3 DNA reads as TGCAGTGCTGCCAGATCCTACGAGCAGTACGTC. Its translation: CSAARSYEQYV.

Here the CDR3 DNA reads TGTGCCAGCAGCTTAGTGACAGGTCGGGGCTACGAGCAGTACGTC. Amino acids: CASSLVTGRGYEQYV. The chain couples TRBV7-8 to TRBJ2-7; tentatively, D is TRBD1 (6 bases). This CDR3 spans 15 amino acids. Deletions cut 1 base from V and 3 bases from J, with 13 bases between. The germline CDR1 and CDR2 sequences are SGHVS and FQNEAQ.

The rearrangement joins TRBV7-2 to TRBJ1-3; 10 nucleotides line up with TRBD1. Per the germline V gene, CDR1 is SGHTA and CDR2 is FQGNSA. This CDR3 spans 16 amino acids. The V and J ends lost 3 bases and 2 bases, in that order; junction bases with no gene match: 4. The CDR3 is CASSLGTGAPGNTIYF. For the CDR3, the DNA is TGTGCCAGCAGCTTGGGGACAGGGGCCCCTGGAAACACCATATATTTT.

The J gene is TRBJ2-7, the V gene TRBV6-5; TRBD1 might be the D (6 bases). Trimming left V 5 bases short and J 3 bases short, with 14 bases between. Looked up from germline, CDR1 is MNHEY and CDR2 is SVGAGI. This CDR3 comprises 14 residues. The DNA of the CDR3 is TGTGCCAGCAGTAGATTACAGGGTGTCTACGAGCAGTACGTC. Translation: CASSRLQGVYEQYV.

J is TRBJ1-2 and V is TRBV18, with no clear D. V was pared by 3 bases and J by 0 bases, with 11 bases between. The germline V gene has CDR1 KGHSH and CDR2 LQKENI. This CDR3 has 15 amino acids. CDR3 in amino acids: CASSPSATANYGYTF. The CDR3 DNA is TGTGCCAGCTCACCTAGTGCAACTGCTAACTATGGCTACACCTTC.

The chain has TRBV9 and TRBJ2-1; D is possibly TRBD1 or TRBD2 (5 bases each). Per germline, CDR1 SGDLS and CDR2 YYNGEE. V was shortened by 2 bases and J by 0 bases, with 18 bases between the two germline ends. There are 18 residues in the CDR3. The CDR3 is CASSVRGDSIGSYNEQFF. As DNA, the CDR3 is TGTGCCAGCAGCGTCAGAGGGGATTCCATAGGCTCCTACAATGAGCAGTTCTTC.